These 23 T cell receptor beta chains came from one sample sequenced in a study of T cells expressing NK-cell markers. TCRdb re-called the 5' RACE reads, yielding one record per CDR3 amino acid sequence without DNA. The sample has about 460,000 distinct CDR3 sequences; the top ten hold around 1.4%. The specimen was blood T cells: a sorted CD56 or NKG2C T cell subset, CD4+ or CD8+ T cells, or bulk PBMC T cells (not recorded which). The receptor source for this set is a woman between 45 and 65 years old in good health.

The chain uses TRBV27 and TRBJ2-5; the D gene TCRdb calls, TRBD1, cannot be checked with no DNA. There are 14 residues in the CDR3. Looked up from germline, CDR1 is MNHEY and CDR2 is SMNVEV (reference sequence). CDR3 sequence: CASSLGDRQETQYF.

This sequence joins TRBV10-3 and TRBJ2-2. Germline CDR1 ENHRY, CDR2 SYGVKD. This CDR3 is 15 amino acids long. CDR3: CAISEEMANTGELFF.

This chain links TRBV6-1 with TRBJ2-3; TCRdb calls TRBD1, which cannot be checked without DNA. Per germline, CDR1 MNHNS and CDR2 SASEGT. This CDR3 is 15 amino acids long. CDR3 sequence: CASSGQGDGADTQYF.

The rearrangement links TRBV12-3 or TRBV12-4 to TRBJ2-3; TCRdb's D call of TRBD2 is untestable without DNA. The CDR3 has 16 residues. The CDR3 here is CASRRVASLGSDTQYF.

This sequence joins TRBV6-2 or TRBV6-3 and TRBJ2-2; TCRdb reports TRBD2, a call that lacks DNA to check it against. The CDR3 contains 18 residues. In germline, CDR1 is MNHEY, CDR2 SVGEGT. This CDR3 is CASRDSYKGTVSTGELFF.

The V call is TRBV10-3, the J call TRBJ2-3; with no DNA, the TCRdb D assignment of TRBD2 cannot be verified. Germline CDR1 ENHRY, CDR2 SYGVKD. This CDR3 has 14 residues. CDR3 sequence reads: CAITAGGYTDTQYF.

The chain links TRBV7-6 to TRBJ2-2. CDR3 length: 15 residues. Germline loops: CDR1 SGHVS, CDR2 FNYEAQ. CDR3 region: CASSLAASSTGELFF.

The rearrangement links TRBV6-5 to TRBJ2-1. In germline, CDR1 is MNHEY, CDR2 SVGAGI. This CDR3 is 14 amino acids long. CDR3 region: CASSYSGRGNEQFF.

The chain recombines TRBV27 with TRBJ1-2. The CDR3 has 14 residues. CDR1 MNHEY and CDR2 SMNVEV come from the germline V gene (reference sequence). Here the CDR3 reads CASSFSTGGAGYTF.

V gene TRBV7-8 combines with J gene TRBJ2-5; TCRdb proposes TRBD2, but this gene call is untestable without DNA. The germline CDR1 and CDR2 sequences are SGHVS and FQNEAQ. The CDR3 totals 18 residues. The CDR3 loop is CASSAGLAGGLLVETQYF.

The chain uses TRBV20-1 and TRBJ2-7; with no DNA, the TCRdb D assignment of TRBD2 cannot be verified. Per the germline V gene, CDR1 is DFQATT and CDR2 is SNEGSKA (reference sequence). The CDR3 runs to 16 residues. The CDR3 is CSARASGTLGRYEQYF.

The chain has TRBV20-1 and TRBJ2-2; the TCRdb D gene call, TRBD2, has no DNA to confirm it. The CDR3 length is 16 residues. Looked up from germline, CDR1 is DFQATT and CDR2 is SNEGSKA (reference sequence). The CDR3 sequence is CSASSGGRAKAGELFF.

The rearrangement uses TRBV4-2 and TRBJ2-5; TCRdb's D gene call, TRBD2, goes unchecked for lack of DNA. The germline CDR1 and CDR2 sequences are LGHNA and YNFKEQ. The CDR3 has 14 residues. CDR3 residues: CASSDSGSEETQYF.

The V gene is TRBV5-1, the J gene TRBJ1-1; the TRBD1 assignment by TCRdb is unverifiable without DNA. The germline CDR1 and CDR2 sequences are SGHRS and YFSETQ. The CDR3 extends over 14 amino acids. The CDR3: CASSLDGTSTEAFF.

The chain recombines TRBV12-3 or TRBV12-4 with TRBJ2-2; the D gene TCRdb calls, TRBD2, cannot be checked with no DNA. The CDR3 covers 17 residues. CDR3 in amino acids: CASSLQLLAGDAGELFF.

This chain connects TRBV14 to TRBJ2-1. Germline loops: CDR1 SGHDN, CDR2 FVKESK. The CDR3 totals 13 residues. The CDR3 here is CASSQAWLTEQFF.

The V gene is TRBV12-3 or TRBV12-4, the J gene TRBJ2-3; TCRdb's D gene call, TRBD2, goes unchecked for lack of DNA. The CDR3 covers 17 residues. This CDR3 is CASSRTSGREGTDTQYF.

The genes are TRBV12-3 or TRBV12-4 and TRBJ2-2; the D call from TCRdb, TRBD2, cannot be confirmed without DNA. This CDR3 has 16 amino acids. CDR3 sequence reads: CASSLRGRAISGELFF.

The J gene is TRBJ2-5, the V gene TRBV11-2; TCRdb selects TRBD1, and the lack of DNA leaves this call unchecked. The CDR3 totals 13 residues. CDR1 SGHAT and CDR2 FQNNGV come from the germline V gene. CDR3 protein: CASSLTAIGAQYF.

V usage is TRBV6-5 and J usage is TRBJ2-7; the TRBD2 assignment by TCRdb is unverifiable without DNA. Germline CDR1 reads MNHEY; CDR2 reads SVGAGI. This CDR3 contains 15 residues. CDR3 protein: CASSYLAGVGYEQYF.

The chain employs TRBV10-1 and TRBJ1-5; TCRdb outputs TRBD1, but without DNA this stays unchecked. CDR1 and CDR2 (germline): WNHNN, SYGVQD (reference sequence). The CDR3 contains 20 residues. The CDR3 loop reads CASSVPAGQLRVISNQPQHF.

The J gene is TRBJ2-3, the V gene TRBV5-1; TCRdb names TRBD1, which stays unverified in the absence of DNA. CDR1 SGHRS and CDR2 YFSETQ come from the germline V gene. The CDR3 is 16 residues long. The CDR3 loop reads CASSLALGRGTDTQYF. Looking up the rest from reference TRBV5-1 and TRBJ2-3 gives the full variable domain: KAGVTQTPRYLIKTRGQQVTLSCSPISGHRSVSWYQQTPGQGLQFLFEYFSETQRNKGNFPGRFSGRQFSNSRSEMNVSTLELGDSALYLCASSLALGRGTDTQYFGPGTRLTVL.

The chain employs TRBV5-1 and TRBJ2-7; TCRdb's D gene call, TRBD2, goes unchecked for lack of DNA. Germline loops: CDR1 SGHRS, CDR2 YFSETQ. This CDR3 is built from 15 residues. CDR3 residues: CASSLVASGDYEQYF. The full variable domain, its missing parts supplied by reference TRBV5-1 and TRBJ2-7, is KAGVTQTPRYLIKTRGQQVTLSCSPISGHRSVSWYQQTPGQGLQFLFEYFSETQRNKGNFPGRFSGRQFSNSRSEMNVSTLELGDSALYLCASSLVASGDYEQYFGPGTRLTVT.